The clone carrying this T cell receptor (beta chain) was counted ten times or more. Its antigen is unidentified. The data originate from a study of identical twins. Study findings and constraints: It was possible that invariant MAIT and iNKT cells partly confounded the zero-insertion analyses.

TCRdb independently ran MiXCR on the 5' RACE reads; one entry per CDR3 protein. The sample holds about 100,000 distinct CDR3 sequences, about 5.6% seen once. The germline gives CDR1 LNHDA, CDR2 SQIVND (reference sequence). The CDR3 sequence is 15 residues long. The junction had 13 bases not matched to a gene; V was cut back by 7 bases and J by 5 bases. Material: memory T cells sorted from blood. The TCR comes from a woman in her 50s in good health. The J gene is TRBJ1-2, the V gene TRBV19; 7 nucleotides match TRBD1. The CDR3 DNA is TGTGCCAGTAAGACGGGGGACAGCGTACATTATGGCTACACCTTC. Translated: CASKTGDSVHYGYTF.